Listed below are T cell receptor beta chains from one sample, sequenced in a study of T-cell memory formation after mild COVID-19. TCRdb passed the 5' RACE reads through MiXCR, listing each CDR3 protein once. The sample contains about 140,000 distinct CDR3 sequences, approximately 6% of which appear only once. The sample consisted of PBMCs or a T cell subset sorted from them (not recorded which). These receptors were obtained from an adult woman who had mild COVID-19 (a few samples of this study predate the infection). Cell type and time point are not known. Both conserved end residues are part of each CDR3. Each record gives: CDR3 length, D gene, clone size, J gene, V gene, CDR3 protein, CDR3 DNA. A D gene is named only where the DNA matches it firmly. Only part of the rows carry a size: once, few, many, or a class if the clone is expanded.

CDR3 length: 11; D gene: -; clone size: -; J gene: TRBJ1-4; V gene: TRBV29-1; CDR3 protein: CSVDRNEKLFF; CDR3 DNA: TGCAGCGTTGATAGAAATGAAAAACTGTTTTTT
CDR3 length: 12; D gene: -; clone size: few; J gene: TRBJ2-7; V gene: TRBV3-1; CDR3 protein: CASSQVHYEQYF; CDR3 DNA: TGTGCCAGCAGCCAAGTTCACTACGAGCAGTACTTC
CDR3 length: 14; D gene: -; clone size: few; J gene: TRBJ2-5; V gene: TRBV18; CDR3 protein: CASSLGRLQETQYF; CDR3 DNA: TGTGCCAGCTCACTAGGACGGTTACAAGAGACCCAGTACTTC
CDR3 length: 16; D gene: TRBD2; clone size: -; J gene: TRBJ2-1; V gene: TRBV20-1; CDR3 protein: CSARGAGTTSYNEQFF; CDR3 DNA: TGCAGTGCTAGAGGGGCCGGGACTACGTCCTACAATGAGCAGTTCTTC
CDR3 length: 14; D gene: -; clone size: many; J gene: TRBJ2-1; V gene: TRBV5-1; CDR3 protein: CASSLGPEGTEQFF; CDR3 DNA: TGCGCCAGCAGCTTGGGGCCCGAGGGGACTGAGCAGTTCTTC
CDR3 length: 15; D gene: TRBD2; clone size: medium-sized; J gene: TRBJ2-3; V gene: TRBV5-1; CDR3 protein: CASSLTSGGINTQYF; CDR3 DNA: TGCGCCAGCAGCTTGACTAGCGGGGGTATAAATACGCAGTATTTT
CDR3 length: 15; D gene: TRBD1; clone size: -; J gene: TRBJ2-5; V gene: TRBV5-1; CDR3 protein: CASSIPGQGEETQYF; CDR3 DNA: TGCGCCAGCAGCATCCCGGGACAGGGGGAAGAGACCCAGTACTTC
CDR3 length: 19; D gene: TRBD1; clone size: few; J gene: TRBJ2-6; V gene: TRBV4-1; CDR3 protein: CASSPTPRGLGWRANVLTF; CDR3 DNA: TGCGCCAGCAGCCCTACTCCCAGGGGGCTGGGGTGGAGGGCCAACGTCCTGACTTTC
CDR3 length: 16; D gene: TRBD2; clone size: many; J gene: TRBJ2-1; V gene: TRBV7-2; CDR3 protein: CASSILAGALRNEQFF; CDR3 DNA: TGTGCCAGCAGCATTCTAGCGGGAGCCTTAAGAAATGAGCAGTTCTTC
CDR3 length: 15; D gene: TRBD2; clone size: many; J gene: TRBJ2-3; V gene: TRBV12-3/TRBV12-4; CDR3 protein: CASSFSSGSTDTQYF; CDR3 DNA: TGTGCCAGCAGTTTCTCTAGCGGTAGCACAGATACGCAGTATTTT
CDR3 length: 13; D gene: TRBD1; clone size: -; J gene: TRBJ2-7; V gene: TRBV25-1; CDR3 protein: CASSGTGVYEQYF; CDR3 DNA: TGTGCCAGCAGCGGGACAGGGGTTTACGAGCAGTACTTC
CDR3 length: 13; D gene: -; clone size: -; J gene: TRBJ1-6; V gene: TRBV5-6; CDR3 protein: CASSLGGNSALHF; CDR3 DNA: TGTGCCAGCAGCTTGGGAGGGAATTCAGCCCTCCACTTT
CDR3 length: 13; D gene: -; clone size: many; J gene: TRBJ2-1; V gene: TRBV6-5; CDR3 protein: CASNTAGGNEQFF; CDR3 DNA: TGTGCCAGCAATACAGCCGGTGGCAATGAGCAGTTCTTC
CDR3 length: 14; D gene: -; clone size: many; J gene: TRBJ2-2; V gene: TRBV4-3; CDR3 protein: CASSHGQNTGELFF; CDR3 DNA: TGCGCCAGCAGCCATGGACAAAACACCGGGGAGCTGTTTTTT
CDR3 length: 19; D gene: -; clone size: many; J gene: TRBJ2-4; V gene: TRBV5-4; CDR3 protein: CASSLGGGTGSPSWNIQYF; CDR3 DNA: TGTGCCAGCAGCTTGGGCGGGGGGACAGGGTCCCCTTCGTGGAACATTCAGTACTTC
CDR3 length: 13; D gene: TRBD1; clone size: few; J gene: TRBJ1-2; V gene: TRBV5-4; CDR3 protein: CASSSTGDYGYTF; CDR3 DNA: TGTGCCAGCAGCTCGACAGGGGACTATGGCTACACCTTC
CDR3 length: 11; D gene: -; clone size: few; J gene: TRBJ1-1; V gene: TRBV14; CDR3 protein: CASSQVTEAFF; CDR3 DNA: TGTGCCAGCAGCCAAGTTACTGAAGCTTTCTTT
CDR3 length: 17; D gene: TRBD2; clone size: many; J gene: TRBJ2-1; V gene: TRBV5-1; CDR3 protein: CASSFSGGTLSYNEQFF; CDR3 DNA: TGCGCCAGCAGCTTTTCGGGAGGGACCCTCTCCTACAATGAGCAGTTCTTC
CDR3 length: 18; D gene: TRBD2; clone size: -; J gene: TRBJ2-3; V gene: TRBV11-2; CDR3 protein: CASSAGTSGRSSTDTQYF; CDR3 DNA: TGTGCCAGCAGCGCCGGGACTAGCGGGAGGAGCAGCACAGATACGCAGTATTTT
CDR3 length: 18; D gene: TRBD2; clone size: -; J gene: TRBJ2-1; V gene: TRBV9; CDR3 protein: CASSGGISGSYSYNEQFF; CDR3 DNA: TGTGCCAGCAGCGGGGGGATTAGCGGGAGCTATTCCTACAATGAGCAGTTCTTC
CDR3 length: 16; D gene: TRBD2; clone size: few; J gene: TRBJ2-3; V gene: TRBV2; CDR3 protein: CASKRDVLFSTDTQYF; CDR3 DNA: TGTGCCAGCAAGCGGGACGTACTTTTTAGCACAGATACGCAGTATTTT
CDR3 length: 15; D gene: -; clone size: -; J gene: TRBJ1-1; V gene: TRBV12-3/TRBV12-4; CDR3 protein: CASSLTSGMNTEAFF; CDR3 DNA: TGTGCCAGCAGTTTAACTTCTGGCATGAACACTGAAGCTTTCTTT
CDR3 length: 17; D gene: -; clone size: few; J gene: TRBJ2-7; V gene: TRBV12-3/TRBV12-4; CDR3 protein: CASSWNIGRTGSYEQYF; CDR3 DNA: TGTGCCAGCAGTTGGAATATAGGAAGGACGGGCTCCTACGAGCAGTACTTC